This T cell receptor beta chain comes out of a study of blood T cell repertoires in COVID-19 (dated by TCRdb to between 2020 and 2021). Study-level background: Samples from collaborators originated in the United States, Italy and Spain and spanned both the acute and convalescent phases of COVID-19. The material from the prospective study consisted of cDNA or gDNA derived from T cells, B-cell-depleted T cells, or PBMCs. Deeply sampled blood TCRbeta repertoires from subjects exposed to, actively infected with, or recovered from COVID-19 were included in the dataset. The repertoires were made available in a free public database intended to serve as a resource for research on the immune response to SARS-CoV-2. The samples were drawn from the first 160 participants of the ongoing ImmuneRACE study and from 1,254 subjects provided by 6 global collaborators. Nearly every sample came with metadata listing a de-identified subject ID, COVID-19 status, age in years and sex. Where HLA class I and class II types were available, the types were taken from metadata supplied by the sample provider, not from assay-based typing. Overall results and qualifications from the work: The quantity of clinical and demographic metadata differed by source and by participant and was supplied without curation.

The immunoSEQ Assay, a bias-controlled multiplex PCR, was used to amplify TCRbeta CDR3 regions from genomic DNA. Per the authors' processing: Within the assay, amplification of reference gene primers was used to estimate how many nucleated cells each sample contained. To quantify the absolute abundance of each unique TCRbeta CDR3 rearrangement, sequence reads were collapsed and filtered. For each sample, productive Simpson clonality was calculated by taking the square root of Simpson's diversity index across productive rearrangements. TCRdb stores this immuneACCESS table with in-frame sequences only. Part of the clones is absent; in the studies checked, under half of the shortfall reflects unresolved V genes, and no reason is known for the rest. V and J calls plus clone size are reproduced from that table; the DNA served to infer D and trimming. This sample has roughly 220,000 clones in its table, and around nine tenths of those were observed once. Around 3.1% of the sample is held by the ten biggest clonotypes.

Of note for this clone: Its specific antigen is unknown. No base qualities exist here, and no much larger clone lies one base off it.

Whole blood was collected in K2EDTA tubes by collaborating institutions according to the institutions' own protocols. For TCRbeta analysis, collaborators shipped samples as frozen whole blood, isolated PBMCs, or DNA extracted from either of those sample types. Germline trimming: 0 bases from V, 10 bases from J; junction bases outside gene matches: 6. From the germline V gene, CDR1 is SGHTA and CDR2 is FQGTGA. The CDR3 runs 15 residues from the cysteine to the phenylalanine. The read is trimmed to its CDR3 DNA, 45 bases read in frame from base 1. Recombination connected TRBV7-3 to TRBJ2-1; a stretch of 10 junction bases matches TRBD1. The sequence was obtained from a man aged 60 to 69 with acute or convalescent COVID-19. The sequenced sample was peripheral blood. The CDR3 sequence is CASSLTPGTGVEQFF. The nucleotide sequence is given as TGTGCCAGCAGCTTAACACCCGGGACAGGGGTGGAGCAGTTCTTC. Extended through the reference TRBV7-3 and TRBJ2-1 proteins, this CDR3 yields the full variable domain: GAGVSQTPSNKVTEKGKYVELRCDPISGHTALYWYRQSLGQGPEFLIYFQGTGAADDSGLPNDRFFAVRPEGSVSTLKIQRTERGDSAVYLCASSLTPGTGVEQFFGPGTRLTVL.